The entry that follows covers one T cell receptor (beta chain) sequence. The target antigen is unknown. The germline V gene has CDR1 SGHNT and CDR2 YYREEE (reference sequence). J lost 7 bases, V lost 5 bases, and 9 bases had no gene match. The length of the CDR3 is 15 residues. The record originates from a study of T cell responses to AZD1222 COVID-19 vaccine. Study-level points and caveats: Per reports, nearly half of all spike-specific TCRs target regions that are unmutated in variants. Two AZD1222 administrations were followed by greater Spike-specific TCR breadth and depth. Across the whole spike, CD4 TCRs peaked at regions 160-218 and 743-854.

Assay used: immunoSEQ multiplex PCR; TCRdb lists only in-frame clones, some missing. The sample has approximately 110,000 clones, around nine tenths seen once. J is TRBJ2-2 and V is TRBV5-4, with TRBD1 matching over 9 bases. Sequencing used peripheral blood, obtained on day 0 of AZD1222 vaccination. The receptor was derived from an adult in good health. CDR3 DNA: TGTGCCAGCAGTTTAAACAGGGGGCACGGCGGGGAGCTGTTTTTT. Amino acids: CASSLNRGHGGELFF.